This is a list of T cell receptor beta chains from one sample in a study of T-cell memory formation after mild COVID-19. TCRdb passed the 5' RACE reads through MiXCR, listing each CDR3 protein once. The sample contains approximately 250,000 distinct CDR3 sequences, 15% of which appear only once. The sequenced sample was PBMCs or a T cell subset sorted from them (not recorded which). The source of these receptors is an adult woman who had mild COVID-19 (a few samples of this study predate the infection). Cell type and time point are not known. CDR3s include the opening cysteine and the closing phenylalanine or tryptophan. The D gene is left open where the match is weak. Only some rows state a clone size, as once, few, many or a class for expanded clones.

>TRBJ2-3|TRBV5-1|TRBD1|.
TGCGCCAGCAGCACGGGACAGGGGTTCTCAGATACGCAGTATTTT
CASSTGQGFSDTQYF
>TRBJ1-1|TRBV20-1|.|.
TGCAGCGCCCGGGTAGGGGGTGGAAGGACTGAAGCTTTCTTT
CSARVGGGRTEAFF
>TRBJ1-2|TRBV9|TRBD1|once
TGTGCCAGCAGCGTGACTGACAGGGGAGATGGCTACACCTTC
CASSVTDRGDGYTF
>TRBJ2-1|TRBV4-1|TRBD2|few
TGCGCCAGCAGCAAGACTAGCGGGGGGGCAATTGGAAATGAGCAGTTCTTC
CASSKTSGGAIGNEQFF
>TRBJ2-2|TRBV7-2|.|few
TGTGCCAGCAGCTTAGCATTAGGCGGTACCTACACCGGGGAGCTGTTTTTT
CASSLALGGTYTGELFF
>TRBJ2-1|TRBV30|.|.
TGTGCCTGGAGTGTACCAGGAGCTGGGGGCAATGAGCAGTTCTTC
CAWSVPGAGGNEQFF
>TRBJ1-3|TRBV4-2|.|.
TGTGCCAGCAGCAAGACAGAAGGGGGAAACACCATATATTTT
CASSKTEGGNTIYF
>TRBJ1-5|TRBV29-1|.|.
TGCAGCGTTAGAGCTACAGGGAATAGCAATCAGCCCCAGCATTTT
CSVRATGNSNQPQHF
>TRBJ2-2|TRBV24-1|TRBD1|.
TGTGCCACCAGTGCTCCGGGACAGGGGGCTTCCGGGGAGCTGTTTTTT
CATSAPGQGASGELFF
>TRBJ2-2|TRBV5-1|.|.
TGCGCCAGCACTGTACCTAGCGAAGGGGAGCTGTTTTTT
CASTVPSEGELFF
>TRBJ2-6|TRBV15|TRBD1|.
TGTGCCACCAGCAGTTTCCGGGACAGGGTGTTCAGTCCTGGGGCCAACGTCCTGACTTTC
CATSSFRDRVFSPGANVLTF
>TRBJ2-7|TRBV30|.|few
TGTGCCTACCGCTCCGGGACACCCTTCTCCGAGCAGTACTTC
CAYRSGTPFSEQYF
>TRBJ2-7|TRBV29-1|TRBD2|few
TGCAGCGCCCGGGCTTTCCCCGGAGTAGCGGGAGCTCGTGAGCAGTACTTC
CSARAFPGVAGAREQYF
>TRBJ2-7|TRBV27|TRBD2|few
TGTGCCAGTCGGGGGGGCATTTCTTCCTACGAGCAGTACTTC
CASRGGISSYEQYF
>TRBJ2-5|TRBV3-1|.|few
TGTGCCAGCAGCCTCGGCGGGCAGCGCCTAGAGACCCAGTACTTC
CASSLGGQRLETQYF
>TRBJ2-1|TRBV7-6|.|few
TGTGCCAGCAGCTCCTTCCGGGACTCGTACAATGAGCAGTTCTTC
CASSSFRDSYNEQFF
>TRBJ1-2|TRBV12-3/TRBV12-4|.|.
TGTGCCAGCAGACCCTACGCGGGGGGAATCTATGGCTACACCTTC
CASRPYAGGIYGYTF
>TRBJ2-1|TRBV24-1|.|few
TGTGCCACCAGTGATTTCGACAATGAGCAGTTCTTC
CATSDFDNEQFF
>TRBJ2-3|TRBV19|.|few
TGTGCCGGGCGGGACAGCAGCACAGATACGCAGTATTTT
CAGRDSSTDTQYF
>TRBJ2-6|TRBV6-5|.|few
TGTGCCAGCACCCCACAGACACCCTCAGGCTCTGGGGCCAACGTCCTGACTTTC
CASTPQTPSGSGANVLTF
>TRBJ2-7|TRBV4-1|TRBD2|.
TGCGCCAGCAGCCAAGGACTAGCGGGGTTCTACGAGCAGTACTTC
CASSQGLAGFYEQYF
>TRBJ1-1|TRBV5-1|.|many
TGCGCCAGCAGCCCAGGGACGAGCACTGAAGCTTTCTTT
CASSPGTSTEAFF
>TRBJ2-1|TRBV20-1|TRBD2|.
TGCAGTGCGCTACTAGCGGGAGCCTACAATGAGCAGTTCTTC
CSALLAGAYNEQFF
>TRBJ2-3|TRBV7-8|.|few
TGTGCCAGCAGCTTGTCCTGGCAGGGGAGCACAGATACGCAGTATTTT
CASSLSWQGSTDTQYF
>TRBJ1-1|TRBV5-1|.|.
TGCGCCAGCAGCTTGGCCCCAGGGAGGGCTGAAGCTTTCTTT
CASSLAPGRAEAFF
>TRBJ2-7|TRBV7-8|TRBD1|few
TGTGCCAGCAGCTTAGGATCCGGACAGGGCTACGAGCAGTACTTC
CASSLGSGQGYEQYF
>TRBJ2-1|TRBV18|TRBD2|few
TGTGCCAGCTCATCCAGACTAGCGGGGGGCAACAATGAGCAGTTCTTC
CASSSRLAGGNNEQFF
>TRBJ1-1|TRBV12-3/TRBV12-4|.|many
TGTGCCAGCAGCCTTCAGGGGCTCGGCACTGAAGCTTTCTTT
CASSLQGLGTEAFF
>TRBJ2-3|TRBV20-1|.|few
TGCAGTGCTAGAGGGCGGGGGCCCCAAGGGGGGGATACGCAGTATTTT
CSARGRGPQGGDTQYF
>TRBJ2-3|TRBV7-3|TRBD2|few
TGTGCCAGCAGCCCCAAAGGTAGCGGGATCGCAGATACGCAGTATTTT
CASSPKGSGIADTQYF
>TRBJ2-3|TRBV7-9|TRBD1|many
TGTGCCAGCAGCTCCCGACAGGGGTGGACAGATACGCAGTATTTT
CASSSRQGWTDTQYF
>TRBJ2-7|TRBV14|.|.
TGTGCCAGCAGCCAAGATTTGGGGGCCTACGAGCAGTACTTC
CASSQDLGAYEQYF
>TRBJ2-5|TRBV2|.|.
TGTGCCAGCAGTGACAATAGCGTCCAAGAGACCCAGTACTTC
CASSDNSVQETQYF
>TRBJ1-2|TRBV19|.|few
TGTGCCAGTGGAGAGGTCTATGGCTACACCTTC
CASGEVYGYTF
>TRBJ2-1|TRBV7-2|.|few
TGTGCCAGCAGCTACCGAAACGGCGGTTACAATGAGCAGTTCTTC
CASSYRNGGYNEQFF
>TRBJ1-4|TRBV20-1|.|.
TGCAGTGCTAGAGATCGCGGGAGTCGCCGTAAGGTTGAGATGGGGCCTCCGGTCGGGAAACTGTTTTTT
CSARDRGSRRKVEMGPPVGKLFF
>TRBJ2-7|TRBV5-1|TRBD2|few
TGCGCCAGCTCCCAACGGGAGGCTTACGAGCAGTACTTC
CASSQREAYEQYF
>TRBJ2-3|TRBV5-1|.|many
TGCGCCAGCTTCCGGGACCCCCGAAGCACAGATACGCAGTATTTT
CASFRDPRSTDTQYF
>TRBJ2-7|TRBV10-2|.|few
TGCGCCAGCGGACAAATAAATTACGAGCAGTACTTC
CASGQINYEQYF
>TRBJ2-5|TRBV14|.|few
TGTGCCAGCAGCCAATTCGGGGGGACAATCTCGGGGGAGACCCAGTACTTC
CASSQFGGTISGETQYF
>TRBJ1-1|TRBV6-5|.|few
TGTGCCAGCACCTCCCCAAAGGCGGGCTCTGAAGCTTTCTTT
CASTSPKAGSEAFF
>TRBJ2-2|TRBV12-3/TRBV12-4|TRBD1|few
TGTGCCAGCATCGACAGGGCCATCTTCACCGGGGAGCTGTTTTTT
CASIDRAIFTGELFF
>TRBJ1-2|TRBV12-3/TRBV12-4|TRBD1|few
TGTGCCAGCAGTTTAGCAGGGACAGCTAAAACCTATGGCTACACCTTC
CASSLAGTAKTYGYTF
>TRBJ2-1|TRBV3-1|.|.
TGTGCCAGCAGCCAATCACCAAACAATGAGCAGTTCTTC
CASSQSPNNEQFF
>TRBJ2-5|TRBV2|.|many
TGTGCCAGCAGGACTAGTCGGGAGACCCAGTACTTC
CASRTSRETQYF
>TRBJ2-5|TRBV5-1|TRBD1|.
TGCGCCAGCAGCCCGGGACAGGGGTATCAAGAGACCCAGTACTTC
CASSPGQGYQETQYF
>TRBJ1-1|TRBV7-2|TRBD1|.
TGTGCCAGCAGCAAAGACAGGGTTGAAGCTTTCTTT
CASSKDRVEAFF
>TRBJ1-2|TRBV20-1|TRBD1|many
TGCAGTGCTTCTACCCGGGACAGGATATCCCTATCTTCTGGCTACACCTTC
CSASTRDRISLSSGYTF
>TRBJ2-7|TRBV20-1|.|few
TGCAGTGCTAGAGCGGCTACCGGGACCTCCTACGAGCAGTACTTC
CSARAATGTSYEQYF
>TRBJ1-5|TRBV12-3/TRBV12-4|.|few
TGTGCCAGCAGCCGGCCAAATCAGCCCCAGCATTTT
CASSRPNQPQHF
>TRBJ1-2|TRBV5-1|.|.
TGCGCCAGCAGCTTGGGTCGCGTTCGGGAGGTGGGCTACACCTTC
CASSLGRVREVGYTF